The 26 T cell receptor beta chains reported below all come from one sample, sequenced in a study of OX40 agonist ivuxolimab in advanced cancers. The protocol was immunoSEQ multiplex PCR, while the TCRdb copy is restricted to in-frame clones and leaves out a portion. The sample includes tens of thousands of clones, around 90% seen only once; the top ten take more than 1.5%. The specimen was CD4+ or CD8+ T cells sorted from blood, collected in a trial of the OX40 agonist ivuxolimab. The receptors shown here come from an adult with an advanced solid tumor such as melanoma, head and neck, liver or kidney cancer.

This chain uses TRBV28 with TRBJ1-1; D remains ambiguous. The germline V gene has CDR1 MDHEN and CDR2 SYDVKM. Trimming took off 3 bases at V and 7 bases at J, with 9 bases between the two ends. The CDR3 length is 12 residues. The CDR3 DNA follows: TGTGCCAGCAGTTTGTCGACCCTTGAAGCTTTCTTT. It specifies CASSLSTLEAFF.

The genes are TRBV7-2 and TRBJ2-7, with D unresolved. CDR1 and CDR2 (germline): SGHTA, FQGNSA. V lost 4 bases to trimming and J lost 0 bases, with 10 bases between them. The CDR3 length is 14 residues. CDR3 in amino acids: CASSSSDLSYEQYF. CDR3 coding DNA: TGTGCCAGCAGCTCATCGGACCTCTCCTACGAGCAGTACTTC. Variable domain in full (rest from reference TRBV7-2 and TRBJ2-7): GAGVSQSPSNKVTEKGKDVELRCDPISGHTALYWYRQSLGQGLEFLIYFQGNSAPDKSGLPSDRFSAERTGGSVSTLTIQRTQQEDSAVYLCASSSSDLSYEQYFGPGTRLTVT.

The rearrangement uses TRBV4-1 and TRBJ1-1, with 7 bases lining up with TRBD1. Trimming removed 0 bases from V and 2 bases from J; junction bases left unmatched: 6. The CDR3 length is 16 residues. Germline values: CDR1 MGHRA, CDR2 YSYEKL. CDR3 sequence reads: CASSQEGNRGNTEAFF. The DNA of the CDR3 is TGCGCCAGCAGCCAAGAAGGCAACAGGGGAAACACTGAAGCTTTCTTT.

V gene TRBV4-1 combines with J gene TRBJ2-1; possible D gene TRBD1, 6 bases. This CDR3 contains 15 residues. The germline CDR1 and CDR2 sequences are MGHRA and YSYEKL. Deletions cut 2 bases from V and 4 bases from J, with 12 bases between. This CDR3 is CASSQSRDIYNEQFF. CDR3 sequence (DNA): TGCGCCAGCAGCCAATCTCGGGACATTTACAATGAGCAGTTCTTC.

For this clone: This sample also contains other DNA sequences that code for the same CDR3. The CDR3 DNA reads as TGTGCCAGCAGTTTACCGGGGAACACTGAAGCTTTCTTT. The encoded protein is CASSLPGNTEAFF. The genes are TRBV6-6 and TRBJ1-1; the D is unclear. V gave up 4 bases and J gave up 1 base, with 7 bases separating them. The CDR3 covers 13 residues. Germline V gene data show CDR1 as MNHNY and CDR2 as SVGAGI (reference sequence).

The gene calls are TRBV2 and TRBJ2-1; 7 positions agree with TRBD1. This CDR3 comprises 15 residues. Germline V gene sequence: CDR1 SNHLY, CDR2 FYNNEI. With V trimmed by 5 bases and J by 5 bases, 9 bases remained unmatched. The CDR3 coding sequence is TGTGCCAGCAGTCTACAGGGGTTGGGGAACAATGAGCAGTTCTTC. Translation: CASSLQGLGNNEQFF.

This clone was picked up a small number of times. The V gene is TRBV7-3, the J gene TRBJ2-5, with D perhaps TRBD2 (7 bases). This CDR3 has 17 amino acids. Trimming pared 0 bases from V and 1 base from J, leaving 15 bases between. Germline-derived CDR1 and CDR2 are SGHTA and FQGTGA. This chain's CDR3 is CASSLTGGGAPQETQYF. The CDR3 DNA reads TGTGCCAGCAGCTTAACGGGAGGGGGGGCCCCCCAAGAGACCCAGTACTTC.

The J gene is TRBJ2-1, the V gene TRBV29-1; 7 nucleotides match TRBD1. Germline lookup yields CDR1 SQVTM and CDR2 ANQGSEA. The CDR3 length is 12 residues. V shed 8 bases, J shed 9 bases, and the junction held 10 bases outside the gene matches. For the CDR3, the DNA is TGCAGCTTTAACCAAGGGACAGCTGAGCAGTTCTTC. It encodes CSFNQGTAEQFF.

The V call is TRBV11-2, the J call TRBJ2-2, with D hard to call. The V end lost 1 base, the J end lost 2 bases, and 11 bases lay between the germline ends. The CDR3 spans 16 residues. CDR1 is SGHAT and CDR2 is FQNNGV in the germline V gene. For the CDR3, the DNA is TGTGCCAGCAGCTTAGTATCGGCTACTAACACCGGGGAGCTGTTTTTT. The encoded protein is CASSLVSATNTGELFF.

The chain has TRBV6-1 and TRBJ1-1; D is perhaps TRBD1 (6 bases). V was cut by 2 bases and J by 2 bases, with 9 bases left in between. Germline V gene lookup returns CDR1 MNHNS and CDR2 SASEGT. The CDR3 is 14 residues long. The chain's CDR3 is CASSEPGTNTEAFF. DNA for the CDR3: TGTGCCAGCAGTGAACCAGGGACAAACACTGAAGCTTTCTTT.

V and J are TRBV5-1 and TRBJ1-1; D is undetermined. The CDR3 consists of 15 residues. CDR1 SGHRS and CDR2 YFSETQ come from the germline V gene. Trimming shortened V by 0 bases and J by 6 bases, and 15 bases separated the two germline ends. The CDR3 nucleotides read TGCGCCAGCAGCTTGGCGAACGAACCGGCCTCTGAAGCTTTCTTT. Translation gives CASSLANEPASEAFF.

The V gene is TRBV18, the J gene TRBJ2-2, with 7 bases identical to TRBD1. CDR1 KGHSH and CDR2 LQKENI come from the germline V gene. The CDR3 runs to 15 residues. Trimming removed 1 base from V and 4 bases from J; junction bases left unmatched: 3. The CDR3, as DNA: TGTGCCAGCTCACCACAGGGGGCGAGCACCGGGGAGCTGTTTTTT. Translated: CASSPQGASTGELFF.

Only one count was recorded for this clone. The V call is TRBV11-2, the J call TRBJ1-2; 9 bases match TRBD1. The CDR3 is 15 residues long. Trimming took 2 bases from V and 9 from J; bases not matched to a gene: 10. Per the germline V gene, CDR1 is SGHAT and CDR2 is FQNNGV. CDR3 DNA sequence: TGTGCCAGCAGCTTATGGTCGGGACAGGGCAATAGCTACACCTTC. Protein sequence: CASSLWSGQGNSYTF.

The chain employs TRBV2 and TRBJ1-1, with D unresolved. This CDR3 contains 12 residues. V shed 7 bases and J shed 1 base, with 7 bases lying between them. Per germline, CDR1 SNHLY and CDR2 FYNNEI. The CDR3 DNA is TGTGCCAGCAACCGCAGGAACACTGAAGCTTTCTTT. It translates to CASNRRNTEAFF. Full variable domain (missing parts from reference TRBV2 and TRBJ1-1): EPEVTQTPSHQVTQMGQEVILRCVPISNHLYFYWYRQILGQKVEFLVSFYNNEISEKSEIFDDQFSVERPDGSNFTLKIRSTKLEDSAMYFCASNRRNTEAFFGQGTRLTVV.

Here the CDR3 reads CSVAGQGQGTQYF. Here the CDR3 DNA reads TGCAGCGTCGCCGGACAGGGGCAGGGGACCCAGTACTTC. V is TRBV29-1 and J is TRBJ2-5, with 9 nucleotides matching TRBD1. The CDR3 has 13 residues. With V trimmed by 6 bases and J by 7 bases, 9 bases remained unmatched. The V gene's germline CDR1 is SQVTM and CDR2 ANQGSEA.

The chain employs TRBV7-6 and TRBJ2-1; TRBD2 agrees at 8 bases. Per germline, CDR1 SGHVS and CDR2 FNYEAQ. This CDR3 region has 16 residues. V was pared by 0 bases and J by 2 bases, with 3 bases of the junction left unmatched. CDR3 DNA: TGTGCCAGCAGCTTAGCATCTAGCGGGCCCTACAATGAGCAGTTCTTC. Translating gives CASSLASSGPYNEQFF.

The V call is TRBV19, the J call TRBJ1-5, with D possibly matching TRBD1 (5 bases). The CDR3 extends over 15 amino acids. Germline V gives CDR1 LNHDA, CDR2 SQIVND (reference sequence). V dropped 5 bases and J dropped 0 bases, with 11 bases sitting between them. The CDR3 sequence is CASSGGTDSNQPQHF. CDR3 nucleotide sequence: TGTGCCAGTAGTGGGGGAACCGATAGCAATCAGCCCCAGCATTTT.

As DNA, the CDR3 is TGTGCCAGCAGTTACTCCCCAGGGCCCGGGGAGACCCAGTACTTC. Translating gives CASSYSPGPGETQYF. This sequence joins TRBV6-5 and TRBJ2-5; D is possibly TRBD1 (5 bases). V lost 0 bases, J lost 5 bases, and 13 bases lay in between. This CDR3 has 15 residues. Germline CDR1 is MNHEY and CDR2 is SVGAGI.

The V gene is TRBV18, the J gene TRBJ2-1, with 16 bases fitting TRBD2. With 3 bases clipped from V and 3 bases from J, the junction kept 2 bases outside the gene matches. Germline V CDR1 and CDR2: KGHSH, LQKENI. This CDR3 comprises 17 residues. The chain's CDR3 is CASSPGLAGGSYNEQFF. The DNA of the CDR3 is TGTGCCAGCTCACCGGGACTAGCGGGAGGGAGCTACAATGAGCAGTTCTTC. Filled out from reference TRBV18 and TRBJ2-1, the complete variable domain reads NAGVMQNPRHLVRRRGQEARLRCSPMKGHSHVYWYRQLPEEGLKFMVYLQKENIIDESGMPKERFSAEFPKEGPSILRIQQVVRGDSAAYFCASSPGLAGGSYNEQFFGPGTRLTVL.

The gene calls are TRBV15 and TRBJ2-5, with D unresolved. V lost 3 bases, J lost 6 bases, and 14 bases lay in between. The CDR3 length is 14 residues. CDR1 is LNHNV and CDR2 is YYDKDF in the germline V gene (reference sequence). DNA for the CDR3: TGTGCCACCAGCAGGAGTGGGGAACAACAGACCCAGTACTTC. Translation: CATSRSGEQQTQYF.

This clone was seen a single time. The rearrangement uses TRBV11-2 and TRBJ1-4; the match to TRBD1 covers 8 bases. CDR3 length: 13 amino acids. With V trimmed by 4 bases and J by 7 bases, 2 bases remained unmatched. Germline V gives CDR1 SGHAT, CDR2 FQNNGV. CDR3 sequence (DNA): TGTGCCAGCAGCTGGACAGGGTTTGAAAAACTGTTTTTT. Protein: CASSWTGFEKLFF.

The CDR3 sequence: CAWSSGLAGLTQYF. Here the CDR3 DNA reads TGTGCCTGGAGTTCCGGACTAGCGGGCCTTACGCAGTATTTT. The chain has TRBV30 and TRBJ2-3; 11 bases are shared with TRBD2. V was pared by 2 bases and J by 8 bases, with 6 bases of the junction left unmatched. Germline assignment: CDR1 GTSNPN and CDR2 SVGIG (reference sequence). CDR3 length: 14 amino acids.

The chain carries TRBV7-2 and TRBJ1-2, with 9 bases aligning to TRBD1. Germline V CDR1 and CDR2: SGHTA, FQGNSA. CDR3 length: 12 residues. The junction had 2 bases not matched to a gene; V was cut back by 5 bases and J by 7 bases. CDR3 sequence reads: CASSGQGIGYTF. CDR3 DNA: TGTGCCAGCAGCGGACAGGGGATTGGCTACACCTTC.

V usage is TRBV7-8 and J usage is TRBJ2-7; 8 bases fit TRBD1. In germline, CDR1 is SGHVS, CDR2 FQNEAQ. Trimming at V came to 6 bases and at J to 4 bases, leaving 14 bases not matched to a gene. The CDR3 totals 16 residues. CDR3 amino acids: CASRSVMRQGLYEQYF. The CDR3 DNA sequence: TGTGCCAGCAGGTCAGTAATGAGACAGGGGTTATACGAGCAGTACTTC.

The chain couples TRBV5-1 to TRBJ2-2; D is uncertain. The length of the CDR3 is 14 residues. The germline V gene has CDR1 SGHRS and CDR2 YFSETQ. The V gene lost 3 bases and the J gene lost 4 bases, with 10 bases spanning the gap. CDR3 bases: TGCGCCAGCAGCTCGCACCAGTCCACCGGGGAGCTGTTTTTT. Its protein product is CASSSHQSTGELFF.

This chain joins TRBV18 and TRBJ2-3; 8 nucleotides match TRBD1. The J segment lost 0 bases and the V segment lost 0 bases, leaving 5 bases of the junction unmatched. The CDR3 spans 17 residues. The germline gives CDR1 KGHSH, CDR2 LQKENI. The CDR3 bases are TGTGCCAGCTCACCACCAGGACAGGGCACTAGCACAGATACGCAGTATTTT. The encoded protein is CASSPPGQGTSTDTQYF.